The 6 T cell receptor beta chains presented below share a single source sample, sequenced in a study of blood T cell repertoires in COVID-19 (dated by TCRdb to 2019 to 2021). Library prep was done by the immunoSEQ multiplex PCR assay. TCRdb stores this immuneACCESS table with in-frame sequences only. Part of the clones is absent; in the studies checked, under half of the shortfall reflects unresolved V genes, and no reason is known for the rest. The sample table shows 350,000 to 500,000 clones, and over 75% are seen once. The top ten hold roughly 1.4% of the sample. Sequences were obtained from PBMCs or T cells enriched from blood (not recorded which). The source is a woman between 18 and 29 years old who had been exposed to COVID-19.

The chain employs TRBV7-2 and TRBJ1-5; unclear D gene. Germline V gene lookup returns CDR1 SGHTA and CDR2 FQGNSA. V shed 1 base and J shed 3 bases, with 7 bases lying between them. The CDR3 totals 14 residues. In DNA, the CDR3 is TGTGCCAGCAGCTTAGGAGGGATCAATCAGCCCCAGCATTTT. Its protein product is CASSLGGINQPQHF.

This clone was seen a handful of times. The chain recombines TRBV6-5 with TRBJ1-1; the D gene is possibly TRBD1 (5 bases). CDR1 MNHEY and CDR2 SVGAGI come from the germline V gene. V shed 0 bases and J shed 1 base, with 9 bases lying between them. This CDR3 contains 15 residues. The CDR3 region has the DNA TGTGCCAGCAGTTACTCAGGGGTGCGGAACACTGAAGCTTTCTTT. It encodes CASSYSGVRNTEAFF.

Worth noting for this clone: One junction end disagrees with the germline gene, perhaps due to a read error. CDR3 protein: CASSLTRTGTYNEQFF. The DNA for the CDR3 is TGTGCCAGCAGTTTAACTCGGACAGGCACCTACAATGAGCAGTTCTTC. The chain carries TRBV7-3 and TRBJ2-1; 7 positions match TRBD1. The CDR3 consists of 16 residues. Germline-derived CDR1 and CDR2 are SGHTA and FQGTGA. Based on the CDR3 plus reference TRBV7-3 and TRBJ2-1, the full variable domain is GAGVSQTPSNKVTEKGKYVELRCDPISGHTALYWYRQSLGQGPEFLIYFQGTGAADDSGLPNDRFFAVRPEGSVSTLKIQRTERGDSAVYLCASSLTRTGTYNEQFFGPGTRLTVL.

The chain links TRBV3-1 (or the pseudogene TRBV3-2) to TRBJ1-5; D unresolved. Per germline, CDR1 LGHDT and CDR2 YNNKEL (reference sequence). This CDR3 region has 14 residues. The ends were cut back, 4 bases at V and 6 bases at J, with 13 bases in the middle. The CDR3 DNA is TGTGCCAGCAGCCCCCACAATGGACTTCAGCCCCAGCATTTT. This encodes CASSPHNGLQPQHF.

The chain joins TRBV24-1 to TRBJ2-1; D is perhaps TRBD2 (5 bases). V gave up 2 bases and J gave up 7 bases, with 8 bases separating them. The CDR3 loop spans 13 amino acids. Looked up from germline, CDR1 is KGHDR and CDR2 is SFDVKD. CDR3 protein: CATSDYRGNEQFF. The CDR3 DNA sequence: TGTGCCACCAGTGATTATCGGGGAAATGAGCAGTTCTTC.

CDR3 DNA: TGTGCCAGCAGCGTGGCTAGCGGGGGACAAGAGACCCAGTACTTC. It translates to CASSVASGGQETQYF. The chain has TRBV9 and TRBJ2-5, with TRBD2 identical over 10 bases. The trim removed 2 bases at V and 2 bases at J, leaving 3 bases unmatched. The V gene's germline CDR1 is SGDLS and CDR2 YYNGEE. This CDR3 contains 15 residues.